Listed below are T cell receptor beta chains from one sample, sequenced in a study of T cell responses to AZD1222 COVID-19 vaccine. Assay: immunoSEQ multiplex PCR; the TCRdb copy retains only in-frame clones and omits some. This table has roughly 150,000 clones, 85% to 95% appearing once. Here the sequenced sample was peripheral blood, taken on day 0 of AZD1222 vaccination. Receptors originate from an adult in good health. The CDR3 runs from the conserved cysteine through the conserved F or W. D genes are given only for firm matches. Part of the rows lack a size; the others show once, few, many or a class for expanded clones.

TRBJ1-1 | . | . | TRBV2 | CASIPNTEAFF | TGTGCCAGCATCCCGAACACTGAAGCTTTCTTT
TRBJ1-1 | . | TRBD1 | TRBV5-1 | CASGRQGDTEAFF | TGCGCCAGCGGGAGACAGGGGGACACTGAAGCTTTCTTT
TRBJ2-3 | . | . | TRBV9 | CASSVAQGLTDTQYF | TGTGCCAGCAGCGTAGCCCAGGGGCTCACAGATACGCAGTATTTT
TRBJ2-7 | . | . | TRBV28 | CASSLGQGFVYEQYF | TGTGCCAGCAGTTTAGGGCAGGGCTTCGTCTACGAGCAGTACTTC
TRBJ2-7 | . | TRBD1 | TRBV2 | CASRGQGFRYEQYF | TGTGCCAGCAGGGGACAGGGGTTCAGGTACGAGCAGTACTTC
TRBJ1-2 | . | . | TRBV6-1 | CASSEVSGFGYTF | TGTGCCAGCAGTGAGGTATCGGGGTTTGGCTACACCTTC
TRBJ2-5 | . | TRBD1 | TRBV11-2 | CASSSRTGLSETQYF | TGTGCCAGCAGCTCGAGGACAGGGCTATCAGAGACCCAGTACTTC
TRBJ2-3 | . | . | TRBV3-1/TRBV3-2 | CASSQDLNTDTQYF | TGTGCCAGCAGCCAAGACCTAAACACAGATACGCAGTATTTT
TRBJ1-1 | . | . | TRBV2 | CASSDRRGMNTEAFF | TGTGCCAGCAGTGATAGGAGGGGGATGAACACTGAAGCTTTCTTT
TRBJ2-4 | . | . | TRBV7-9 | CASSFGQRKNIQYF | TGTGCCAGCAGCTTCGGGCAGCGCAAAAACATTCAGTACTTC
TRBJ1-1 | once | TRBD1 | TRBV14 | CASSTRGQGRDTEAFF | TGTGCCAGCAGCACCCGGGGACAGGGAAGGGACACTGAAGCTTTCTTT
TRBJ1-1 | . | . | TRBV24-1 | CATSDIRVTAIEAFF | TGTGCCACCAGTGATATCCGGGTCACCGCAATTGAGGCTTTCTTT
TRBJ1-2 | few | . | TRBV5-6 | CASSSSRQGLLDTF | TGTGCCAGCAGCTCGTCGAGGCAGGGTCTTCTCGACACCTTC
TRBJ2-1 | . | TRBD2 | TRBV10-1 | CASSDTSGGYNEQFF | TGCGCCAGCAGTGACACTAGCGGGGGGTACAATGAGCAGTTCTTC
TRBJ2-3 | . | . | TRBV5-6 | CASSLRQVPFYTDTQYF | TGTGCCAGCAGCTTACGACAGGTCCCATTCTACACAGATACGCAGTATTTT
TRBJ1-2 | few | . | TRBV19 | CASSIGSARIYGYTF | TGTGCCAGTAGTATTGGGTCGGCAAGAATTTATGGCTACACCTTC
TRBJ1-1 | . | . | TRBV27 | CASSLSGGRTEAFF | TGTGCCAGCAGTCTCTCGGGGGGGAGGACTGAAGCTTTCTTT
TRBJ1-1 | . | TRBD1 | TRBV2 | CASKDRAAEAFF | TGTGCCAGCAAGGACAGGGCAGCTGAAGCTTTCTTT
TRBJ2-1 | . | . | TRBV30 | CAWASIYNEQFF | TGTGCCTGGGCGTCTATCTACAATGAGCAGTTCTTC
TRBJ1-2 | . | TRBD1 | TRBV5-4 | CASSDGTGYGYTF | TGTGCCAGCAGCGATGGGACAGGGTATGGCTACACCTTC
TRBJ1-1 | . | TRBD1 | TRBV19 | CASTIRAGQGNTEAFF | TGTGCCAGTACCATAAGGGCGGGACAGGGGAACACTGAAGCTTTCTTT
TRBJ2-7 | . | TRBD1 | TRBV5-1 | CASSLGQGNYEQYF | TGCGCCAGCAGCTTGGGACAGGGGAACTACGAGCAGTACTTC
TRBJ2-7 | . | TRBD2 | TRBV4-2 | CASTPGSGSYEQYF | TGTGCCAGCACACCGGGGAGCGGGAGTTACGAGCAGTACTTC
TRBJ2-2 | . | TRBD2 | TRBV5-4 | CASSFTGGNTGELFF | TGTGCCAGCAGCTTCACGGGAGGGAACACCGGGGAGCTGTTTTTT
TRBJ2-2 | . | . | TRBV30 | CAWSRGANTGELFF | TGTGCCTGGTCTAGGGGGGCAAACACCGGGGAGCTGTTTTTT
TRBJ1-1 | once | . | TRBV5-5 | CASSSMIETEAFF | TGTGCCAGCAGCTCGATGATTGAGACTGAAGCTTTCTTT
TRBJ1-5 | . | . | TRBV7-2 | CASSLLSGVDQPQHF | TGTGCCAGCAGCTTACTCTCCGGGGTTGATCAGCCCCAGCATTTT
TRBJ2-5 | . | . | TRBV12-3/TRBV12-4 | CASQPSEVETQYF | TGTGCCAGCCAACCCTCCGAAGTGGAGACCCAGTACTTC
TRBJ1-6 | . | . | TRBV7-9 | CASLRGDSPLHF | TGTGCCAGCTTGAGGGGAGATTCACCCCTCCACTTT
TRBJ2-7 | . | TRBD2 | TRBV6-1 | CASSESAGGAYEQYF | TGTGCCAGCAGTGAATCAGCGGGGGGGGCCTACGAGCAGTACTTC
TRBJ2-1 | . | . | TRBV19 | CASRKGGAYNEQFF | TGTGCCAGTAGAAAGGGGGGCGCCTACAATGAGCAGTTCTTC
TRBJ2-7 | . | . | TRBV11-2 | CASSLQAGVSYEQYF | TGTGCCAGCAGCTTACAGGCAGGGGTCTCCTACGAGCAGTACTTC
TRBJ2-2 | . | . | TRBV7-9 | CASSRVGTGELFF | TGTGCCAGCAGCCGCGTTGGGACCGGGGAGCTGTTTTTT
TRBJ1-1 | . | . | TRBV4-1 | CASSQDGTNTEAFF | TGCGCCAGCAGCCAAGATGGTACGAACACTGAAGCTTTCTTT
TRBJ1-5 | . | TRBD1 | TRBV5-1 | CASSLGQGGQPQHF | TGCGCCAGCAGCTTGGGACAGGGTGGTCAGCCCCAGCATTTT
TRBJ1-2 | . | . | TRBV6-5 | CASSRQPGQGYGYTF | TGTGCCAGCAGCCGACAGCCGGGACAAGGTTATGGCTACACCTTC
TRBJ2-7 | . | TRBD1 | TRBV19 | CASRSRDSYEQYF | TGTGCCAGTAGAAGCAGGGACAGCTACGAGCAGTACTTC
TRBJ2-1 | . | . | TRBV24-1 | CATSDYDEQFF | TGTGCCACCAGTGATTACGATGAGCAGTTCTTC
TRBJ2-2 | once | . | TRBV2 | CASSSRQPNTGELFF | TGTGCCAGTTCGTCGAGGCAGCCGAACACCGGGGAGCTGTTTTTT
TRBJ1-1 | . | TRBD1 | TRBV5-1 | CASSLGAAGGTEAFF | TGCGCCAGCAGCTTGGGTGCGGCAGGGGGCACTGAAGCTTTCTTT
TRBJ2-5 | once | . | TRBV19 | CASTETQYF | TGTGCCAGTACGGAGACCCAGTACTTC
TRBJ2-1 | . | . | TRBV10-3 | CAISTTGFGNEQFF | TGTGCCATCAGTACGACAGGTTTCGGCAATGAGCAGTTCTTC
TRBJ2-3 | . | . | TRBV18 | CASSPTGSTDTQYF | TGTGCCAGCTCACCAACGGGGAGCACAGATACGCAGTATTTT
TRBJ1-3 | . | . | TRBV5-1 | CASSLTAGNTIYF | TGCGCCAGCAGCTTAACTGCTGGAAACACCATATATTTT
TRBJ2-3 | . | . | TRBV5-1 | CASSLTAGATDTQYF | TGCGCCAGCAGCTTAACGGCAGGAGCAACAGATACGCAGTATTTT
TRBJ2-1 | . | TRBD2 | TRBV9 | CASSPPGTSGFSYNEQFF | TGTGCCAGCAGCCCGCCCGGGACTAGCGGATTCTCCTACAATGAGCAGTTCTTC
TRBJ2-3 | . | . | TRBV7-3 | CASSLGVGADTQYF | TGTGCCAGCAGCTTAGGGGTCGGCGCAGATACGCAGTATTTT
TRBJ1-1 | . | . | TRBV28 | CASSLFRGRGPNTEAFF | TGTGCCAGCAGTTTATTTCGCGGTCGGGGGCCGAACACTGAAGCTTTCTTT
TRBJ2-5 | . | . | TRBV12-5 | CASGQDSGETQYF | TGTGCTAGTGGCCAGGACAGCGGGGAGACCCAGTACTTC
TRBJ1-1 | . | . | TRBV27 | CASIPVGRGGGLNTEAFF | TGTGCCAGCATCCCCGTCGGTCGAGGTGGGGGGTTGAACACTGAAGCTTTCTTT
TRBJ2-5 | . | . | TRBV21-1 | CASLLLDTPKETQYF | TGTGCCAGCCTCCTCCTGGACACCCCCAAAGAGACCCAGTACTTC